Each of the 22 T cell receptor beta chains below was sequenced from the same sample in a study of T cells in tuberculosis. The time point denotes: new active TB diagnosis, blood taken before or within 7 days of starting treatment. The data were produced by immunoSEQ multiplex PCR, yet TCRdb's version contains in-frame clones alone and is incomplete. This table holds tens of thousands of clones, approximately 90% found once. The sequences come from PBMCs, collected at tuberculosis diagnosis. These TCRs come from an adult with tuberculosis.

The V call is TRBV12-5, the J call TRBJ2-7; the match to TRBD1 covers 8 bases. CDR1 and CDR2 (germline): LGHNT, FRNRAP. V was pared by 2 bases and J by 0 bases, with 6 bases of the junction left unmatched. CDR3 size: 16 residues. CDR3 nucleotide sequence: TGTGCTAGTGGTTTGTACCTGACAGGGGACTCCTACGAGCAGTACGTC. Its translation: CASGLYLTGDSYEQYV.

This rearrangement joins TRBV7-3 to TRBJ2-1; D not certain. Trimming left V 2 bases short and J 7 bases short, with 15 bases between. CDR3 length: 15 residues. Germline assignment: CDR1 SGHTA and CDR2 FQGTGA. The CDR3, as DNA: TGTGCCAGCAGCTTATGGCAGATACCATTAAATGAGCAGTTCTTC. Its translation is CASSLWQIPLNEQFF.

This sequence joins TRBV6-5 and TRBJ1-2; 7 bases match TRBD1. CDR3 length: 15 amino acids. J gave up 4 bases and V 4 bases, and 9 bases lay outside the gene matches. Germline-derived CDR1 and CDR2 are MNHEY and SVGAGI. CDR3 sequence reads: CASSSGDGTAYGYTF. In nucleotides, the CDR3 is TGTGCCAGCAGTTCTGGAGACGGGACAGCCTATGGCTACACCTTC.

DNA of the CDR3: TGTGCCAGTAGTCTCTGGACTAGCGGGGGTGAGCAGTTCTTC. Translating it yields CASSLWTSGGEQFF. The chain couples TRBV19 to TRBJ2-1; 13 bases map to TRBD2. Trimming at V came to 5 bases and at J to 9 bases, leaving 4 bases not matched to a gene. This CDR3 has 14 residues. The germline gives CDR1 LNHDA, CDR2 SQIVND (reference sequence).

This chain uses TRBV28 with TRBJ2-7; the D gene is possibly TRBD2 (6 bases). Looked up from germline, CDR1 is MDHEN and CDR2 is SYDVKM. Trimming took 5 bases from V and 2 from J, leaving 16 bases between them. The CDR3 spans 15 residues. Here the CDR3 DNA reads TGTGCCAGCAGTACTCGGGCCCGGGGGACCTACGAGCAGTACGTC. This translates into CASSTRARGTYEQYV.

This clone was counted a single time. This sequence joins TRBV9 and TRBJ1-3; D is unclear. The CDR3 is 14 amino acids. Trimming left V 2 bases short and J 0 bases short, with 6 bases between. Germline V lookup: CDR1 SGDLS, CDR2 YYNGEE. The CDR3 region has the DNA TGTGCCAGCAGCGTCGACTACTCTGGAAACACCATATATTTT. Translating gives CASSVDYSGNTIYF.

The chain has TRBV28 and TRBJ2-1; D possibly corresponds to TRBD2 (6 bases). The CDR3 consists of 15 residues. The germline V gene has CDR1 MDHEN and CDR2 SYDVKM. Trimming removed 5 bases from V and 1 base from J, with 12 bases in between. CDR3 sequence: CASSPGTFSYNEQFF. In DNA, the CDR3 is TGTGCCAGCAGTCCGGGGACTTTTTCCTACAATGAGCAGTTCTTC.

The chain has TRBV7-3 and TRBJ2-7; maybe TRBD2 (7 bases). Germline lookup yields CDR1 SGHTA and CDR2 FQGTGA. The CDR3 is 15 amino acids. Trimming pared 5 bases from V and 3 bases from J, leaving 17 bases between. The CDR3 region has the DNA TGTGCCAGCAGCCAAACCGGGGGCGGGGGCTACGAGCAGTACTTC. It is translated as CASSQTGGGGYEQYF.

The CDR3 region is CAWRKAGGPFSTDTQYF. In DNA form, the CDR3 reads TGTGCCTGGAGGAAAGCGGGGGGTCCCTTTAGCACAGATACGCAGTATTTT. The V and J genes are TRBV30 and TRBJ2-3; TRBD2 agrees at 9 bases. Trimming cost V 3 bases and J 0 bases; bases outside gene matches: 10. The CDR3 totals 17 residues. CDR1 GTSNPN and CDR2 SVGIG come from the germline V gene (reference sequence).

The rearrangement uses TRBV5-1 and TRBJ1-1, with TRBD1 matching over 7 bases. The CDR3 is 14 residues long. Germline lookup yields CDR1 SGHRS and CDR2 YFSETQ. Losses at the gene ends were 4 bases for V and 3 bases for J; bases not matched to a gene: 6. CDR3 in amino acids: CASSRRDRDTEAFF. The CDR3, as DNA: TGCGCCAGCAGCCGACGAGACAGGGACACTGAAGCTTTCTTT. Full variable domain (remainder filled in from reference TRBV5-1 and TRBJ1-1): KAGVTQTPRYLIKTRGQQVTLSCSPISGHRSVSWYQQTPGQGLQFLFEYFSETQRNKGNFPGRFSGRQFSNSRSEMNVSTLELGDSALYLCASSRRDRDTEAFFGQGTRLTVV.

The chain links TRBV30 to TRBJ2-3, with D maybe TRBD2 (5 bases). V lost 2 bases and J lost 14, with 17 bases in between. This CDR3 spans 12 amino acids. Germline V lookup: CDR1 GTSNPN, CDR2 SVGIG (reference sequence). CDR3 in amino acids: CAWSHLGGRGYF. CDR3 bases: TGTGCCTGGAGTCACTTAGGAGGCCGGGGGTATTTT.

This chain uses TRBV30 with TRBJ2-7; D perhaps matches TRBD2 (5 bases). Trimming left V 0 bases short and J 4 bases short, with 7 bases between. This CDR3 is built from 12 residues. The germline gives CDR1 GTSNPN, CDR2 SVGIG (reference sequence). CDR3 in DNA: TGTGCCTGGAGTGTAGTAGCGTACGAGCAGTACTTC. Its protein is CAWSVVAYEQYF. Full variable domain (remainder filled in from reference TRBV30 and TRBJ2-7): SQTIHQWPATLVQPVGSPLSLECTVEGTSNPNLYWYRQAAGRGLQLLFYSVGIGQISSEVPQNLSASRPQDRQFILSSKKLLLSDSGFYLCAWSVVAYEQYFGPGTRLTVT.

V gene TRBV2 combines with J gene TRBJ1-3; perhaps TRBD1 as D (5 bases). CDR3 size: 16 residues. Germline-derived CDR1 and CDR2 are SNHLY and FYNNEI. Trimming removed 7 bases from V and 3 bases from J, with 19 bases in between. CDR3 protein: CASTLGHPKRGNTIYF. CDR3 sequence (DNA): TGTGCCAGCACTCTGGGGCATCCAAAGCGTGGAAACACCATATATTTT.

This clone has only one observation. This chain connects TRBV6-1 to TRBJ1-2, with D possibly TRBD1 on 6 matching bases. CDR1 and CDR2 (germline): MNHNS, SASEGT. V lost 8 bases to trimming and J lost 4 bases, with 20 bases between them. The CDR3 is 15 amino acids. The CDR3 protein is CASVFRGGAGYGYTF. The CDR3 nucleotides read TGTGCCAGCGTTTTCAGAGGGGGGGCAGGCTATGGCTACACCTTC.

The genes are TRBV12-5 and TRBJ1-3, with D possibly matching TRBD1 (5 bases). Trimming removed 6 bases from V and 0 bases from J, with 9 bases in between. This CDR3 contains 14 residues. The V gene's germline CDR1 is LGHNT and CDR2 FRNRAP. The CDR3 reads CASGGGSSGNTIYF. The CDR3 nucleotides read TGTGCTAGTGGCGGGGGAAGCTCTGGAAACACCATATATTTT. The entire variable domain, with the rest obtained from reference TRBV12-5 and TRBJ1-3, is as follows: DARVTQTPRHKVTEMGQEVTMRCQPILGHNTVFWYRQTMMQGLELLAYFRNRAPLDDSGMPKDRFSAEMPDATLATLKIQPSEPRDSAVYFCASGGGSSGNTIYFGEGSWLTVV.

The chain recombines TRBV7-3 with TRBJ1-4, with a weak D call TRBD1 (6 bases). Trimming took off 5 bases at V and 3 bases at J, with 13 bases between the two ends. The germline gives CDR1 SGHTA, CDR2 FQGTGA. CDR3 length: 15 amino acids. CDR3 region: CASSPTGGPNEKLFF. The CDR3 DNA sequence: TGTGCCAGCAGCCCTACGGGGGGGCCTAATGAAAAACTGTTTTTT.

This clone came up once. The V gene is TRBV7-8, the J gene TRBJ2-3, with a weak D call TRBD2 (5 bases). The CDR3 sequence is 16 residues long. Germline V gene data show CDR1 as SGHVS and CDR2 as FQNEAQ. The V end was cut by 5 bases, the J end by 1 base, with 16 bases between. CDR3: CASSHFALGRTDTQYF. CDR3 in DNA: TGTGCCAGCAGCCACTTCGCACTAGGACGCACAGATACGCAGTATTTT.

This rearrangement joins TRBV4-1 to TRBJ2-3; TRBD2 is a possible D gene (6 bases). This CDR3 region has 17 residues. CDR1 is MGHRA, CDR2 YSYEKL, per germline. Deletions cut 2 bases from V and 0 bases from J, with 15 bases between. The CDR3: CASSQPTSRVSTDTQYF. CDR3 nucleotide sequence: TGCGCCAGCAGCCAACCAACTAGCAGGGTTAGCACAGATACGCAGTATTTT.

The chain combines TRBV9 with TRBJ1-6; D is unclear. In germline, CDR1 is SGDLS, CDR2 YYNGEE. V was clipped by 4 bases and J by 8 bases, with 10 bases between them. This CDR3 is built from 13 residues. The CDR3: CASSSSGYSPLHF. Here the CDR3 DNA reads TGTGCCAGCAGCTCCAGTGGTTATTCACCCCTCCACTTT.

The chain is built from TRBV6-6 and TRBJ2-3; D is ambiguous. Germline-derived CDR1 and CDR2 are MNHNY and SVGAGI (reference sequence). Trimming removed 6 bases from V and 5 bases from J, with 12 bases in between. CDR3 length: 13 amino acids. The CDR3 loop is CASSSPSKDTQYF. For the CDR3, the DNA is TGTGCCAGCAGCTCCCCATCTAAAGATACGCAGTATTTT.

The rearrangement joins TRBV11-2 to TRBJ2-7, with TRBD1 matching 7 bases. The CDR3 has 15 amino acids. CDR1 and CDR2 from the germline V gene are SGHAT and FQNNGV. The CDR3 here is CASSVEGAGSYEQYV. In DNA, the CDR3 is TGTGCCAGCAGCGTAGAGGGGGCGGGCTCCTACGAGCAGTACGTC.

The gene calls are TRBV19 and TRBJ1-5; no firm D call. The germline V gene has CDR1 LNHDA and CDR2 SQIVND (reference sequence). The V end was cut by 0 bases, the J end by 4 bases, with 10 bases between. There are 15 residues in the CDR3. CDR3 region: CASSIDRSGNQPQHF. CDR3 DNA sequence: TGTGCCAGTAGTATAGATCGGTCGGGAAATCAGCCCCAGCATTTT.